This is a list of T cell receptor beta chains from one sample in a study of control samples from healthy donors and cancer patients. TCRdb's copy holds only in-frame clones and misses some; the assay was immunoSEQ multiplex PCR. The table has 95,000 to 150,000 clones, roughly 84% seen once. Sequenced input: blood. Every receptor here comes from a man aged 40-49 years in good health. Both conserved end residues are part of each CDR3. D genes are given only for firm matches. For some rows the clone size is stated as once, few or many, or as a class when expanded; others skip it.

V	J	size	D	DNA	CDR3
TRBV9	TRBJ2-7	.	.	TGTGCCAGCAGCCCGGGACCCTCCTACGAGCAGTACTTC	CASSPGPSYEQYF
TRBV3-1/TRBV3-2	TRBJ2-1	.	TRBD1	TGTGCCAGCAGCCCGCGCGGACAGGTAGGGTGGGATGAGCAGTTCTTC	CASSPRGQVGWDEQFF
TRBV7-2	TRBJ2-1	.	TRBD2	TGTGCCAGCAGCGGTCGGGGTAGCGGGGACAATGAGCAGTTCTTC	CASSGRGSGDNEQFF
TRBV21-1	TRBJ2-3	.	.	TGTGCCAGCAGCAAGGGGATTAACACAGATACGCAGTATTTT	CASSKGINTDTQYF
TRBV6-5	TRBJ1-1	.	.	TGTGCCAGCAGTTACTCGGTCGGGGGGCAAGAAACTGAAGCTTTCTTT	CASSYSVGGQETEAFF
TRBV7-2	TRBJ2-7	.	TRBD2	TGTGCCAGCAGCTCCGACGGACTAGCGGTTCGGTACTTC	CASSSDGLAVRYF
TRBV18	TRBJ2-7	.	TRBD2	TGTGCCAGCTCGGGGCTAGCGGGGGGGTCCTACGAGCAGTACTTC	CASSGLAGGSYEQYF
TRBV25-1	TRBJ2-7	.	TRBD2	TGTGCCCGAATAAGGGTCGGGGGGGGACGGACCTACGAGCAGTACTTC	CARIRVGGGRTYEQYF
TRBV9	TRBJ2-1	.	.	TGTGCCAGCAGCGTAGGAGGGGGGTGGAATGAGCAGTTCTTC	CASSVGGGWNEQFF
TRBV7-2	TRBJ2-1	.	TRBD2	TGTGCCAGCAGCTTAGCGCGAGGCGGGGGGGCAGGTGAGCAGTTCTTC	CASSLARGGGAGEQFF
TRBV4-1	TRBJ1-1	.	TRBD1	TGCGCCAGCACCCGAGGGACAGGGCTAGGTGGCACTGAAGCTTTCTTT	CASTRGTGLGGTEAFF
TRBV10-3	TRBJ1-4	.	.	TGTGCCATCAGTGAAAGGAAGGGACCTAATGAAAAACTGTTTTTT	CAISERKGPNEKLFF
TRBV11-3	TRBJ2-7	.	TRBD1	TGTGCCAGCAGCTTGGGGACAGGTGGACCCTACGAGCAGTACTTC	CASSLGTGGPYEQYF
TRBV13	TRBJ1-3	.	TRBD1	TGTGCCAGCAGCTTAGGACAGGGGAACACCATATATTTT	CASSLGQGNTIYF
TRBV9	TRBJ2-5	.	TRBD2	TGTGCCAGCACCCTTTCGGGGGGGCTAGTAGGAGAGACCCAGTACTTC	CASTLSGGLVGETQYF
TRBV29-1	TRBJ1-3	few	TRBD1	TGCAGCGTCCGGGACAGGGACTTCAACACCATATATTTT	CSVRDRDFNTIYF
TRBV6-1	TRBJ1-2	.	.	TGTGCCAGCAGTGAAGCGTGGCGGGGGCGCCGAGGCTACACCTTC	CASSEAWRGRRGYTF
TRBV2	TRBJ1-6	.	TRBD1	TGTGCCAGCAGTTACAGGGGTCTAAATTCACCCCTCCACTTT	CASSYRGLNSPLHF
TRBV10-3	TRBJ1-5	.	.	TGTGCCATCGCGTTCGGGACCAATCAGCCCCAGCATTTT	CAIAFGTNQPQHF
TRBV2	TRBJ1-6	few	TRBD1	TGTGCCAGCAGTGGACCGGGACAGGGTAATTCACCCCTCCACTTT	CASSGPGQGNSPLHF
TRBV11-3	TRBJ1-6	.	TRBD1	TGTGCCAGCAGCGCCCGGACACTAAAGGGGGCCAATTCACCCCTCCACTTT	CASSARTLKGANSPLHF
TRBV6-1	TRBJ2-7	.	TRBD1	TGTGCCAGCAGTGAGTCCGGGACAGTGATGTCCTACGAGCAGTACTTC	CASSESGTVMSYEQYF
TRBV25-1	TRBJ2-3	.	TRBD1	TGTGCCAGCAGTGAAGCAATCGTTCGGGACAGGGAAGATACGCAGTATTTT	CASSEAIVRDREDTQYF
TRBV4-3	TRBJ1-3	.	TRBD1	TGCGCCAGCAGCCACCGGACAGGGCAATCAGCGGGAAACACCATATATTTT	CASSHRTGQSAGNTIYF
TRBV7-9	TRBJ1-1	.	.	TGTGCCAGCAGCGATGACATGGGCAGCCGGAACACTGAAGCTTTCTTT	CASSDDMGSRNTEAFF
TRBV7-9	TRBJ2-3	.	TRBD2	TGTGCCAGCAGCTTAGGACTAGCGGGGTCAGATACGCAGTATTTT	CASSLGLAGSDTQYF
TRBV4-3	TRBJ2-7	few	.	TGCGCCAGCAGCCAATTAGGCGACTACGAGCAGTACTTC	CASSQLGDYEQYF
TRBV6-5	TRBJ1-4	.	TRBD1	TGTGCCAGCAGTACCGGGACAGGGAGCGAAAAACTGTTTTTT	CASSTGTGSEKLFF
TRBV20-1	TRBJ2-6	.	TRBD1	TGCAGTGCTAGTAGACAGGGTGGGGCCAACGTCCTGACTTTC	CSASRQGGANVLTF
TRBV6-5	TRBJ2-5	.	.	TGTGCCAGCAGGCAGGGCCCCCAAGAGACCCAGTACTTC	CASRQGPQETQYF
TRBV4-3	TRBJ2-3	once	TRBD2	TGCGCCAGCAGCCTAACTAGCGGGGTGGTAGATACGCAGTATTTT	CASSLTSGVVDTQYF
TRBV6-5	TRBJ2-2	.	.	TGTGCCAGCAGCCATAACACCGGGGAGCTGTTTTTT	CASSHNTGELFF
TRBV6-5	TRBJ1-2	.	.	TGTGCCAGCAGACCAGGACTGTTATTTCGAGGTGGCTACACCTTC	CASRPGLLFRGGYTF
TRBV6-5	TRBJ2-7	.	.	TGTGCCAGCAGTCAATATGACACTCGTAGCGAGCAGTACTTC	CASSQYDTRSEQYF
TRBV3-1/TRBV3-2	TRBJ2-1	.	.	TGTGCCAGCAGCCATTACTGGACGGCAGGCTCCTACAATGAGCAGTTCTTC	CASSHYWTAGSYNEQFF
TRBV4-2	TRBJ1-1	.	.	TGTGCCAGCAGTCAAAGTGAGGGCAGATGGACTGAAGCTTTCTTT	CASSQSEGRWTEAFF
TRBV7-9	TRBJ2-1	.	.	TGTGCCAGCACCAAGGGTGGGGGCGCTCGTGCCTACAATGAGCAGTTCTTC	CASTKGGGARAYNEQFF
TRBV24-1	TRBJ1-5	.	.	TGTGCCACCAGTGATTCACGGGGGAGCAATCAGCCCCAGCATTTT	CATSDSRGSNQPQHF
TRBV5-1	TRBJ2-1	once	TRBD2	TGCGCCAGCAGCTTAACGGCGGGAGGCGGAAACAATGAGCAGTTCTTC	CASSLTAGGGNNEQFF
TRBV2	TRBJ2-3	.	TRBD2	TGTGCCAGCAGTCCGGTGGGGAGCGGGGGGGATACGCAGTATTTT	CASSPVGSGGDTQYF
TRBV4-1	TRBJ1-2	once	TRBD1	TGCGCCAGCAGCCAAGATTCGTTGCGGACAGGGTATTGGGATGGCTACACCTTC	CASSQDSLRTGYWDGYTF
TRBV20-1	TRBJ2-2	.	.	TGCAGTGCTAGTTGGCAGGACACCGGGGAGCTGTTTTTT	CSASWQDTGELFF
TRBV4-1	TRBJ2-7	.	.	TGCGCCAGCAGCCGCGGGGACCTGTACGAGCAGTACTTC	CASSRGDLYEQYF
TRBV7-3	TRBJ2-2	.	TRBD2	TGTGCCAGCAGCTCGGGACTAGCGGGGACCGGGGAGCTGTTTTTT	CASSSGLAGTGELFF
TRBV5-6	TRBJ2-7	.	.	TGTGCCAGCAGCTTGGGAGAGAACTCCTACGAGCAGTACTTC	CASSLGENSYEQYF
TRBV19	TRBJ1-1	.	.	TGTGCCAGTAGTCGGTGGACGAACACTGAAGCTTTCTTT	CASSRWTNTEAFF
TRBV7-2	TRBJ1-5	.	.	TGTGCCAGCAGCTTAGCGCCTGTGGGGCCCCAGCATTTT	CASSLAPVGPQHF
TRBV7-2	TRBJ2-7	.	.	TGTGCCAGCAGTAGGCCAGGCGTTTCGTCGTACGAGCAGTACTTC	CASSRPGVSSYEQYF